This T cell receptor (beta chain) comes out of a study of blood T cell repertoires in COVID-19. Study-wide background: Sample material is recorded as cDNA or gDNA derived from T cells, B-cell-depleted T cells, or PBMCs.

TCRdb's copy holds only in-frame clones and misses some; the assay was immunoSEQ multiplex PCR. The top ten hold 5.5% to 6.5% of the sample, which has about 200,000 clones, around 90% seen once. V lost 5 bases, J lost 11 bases, and 14 bases stayed unmatched. CDR3 length equals 15 residues. The V gene's germline CDR1 is MNHEY and CDR2 SMNVEV (reference sequence). The receptor was derived from a man in his fifties or sixties who had recovered from COVID-19. What was sequenced was peripheral blood. The V call is TRBV27, the J call TRBJ2-7, with 11 bases identical to TRBD2. The CDR3 here is CASSPWTSGSSVEYF. The CDR3 DNA reads TGTGCCAGCAGTCCATGGACTAGCGGGTCCTCCGTGGAGTACTTC.